These 10 T cell receptor beta chains originate from one sample sequenced in a study of OX40 agonist ivuxolimab in advanced cancers. Measured with immunoSEQ multiplex PCR; TCRdb has only the in-frame clones, and not every one. Altogether around 80,000 clones are present, approximately 89% being singletons, with the ten largest covering around 0.19%. The sample in question was CD4+ or CD8+ T cells sorted from blood, obtained in a trial of the OX40 agonist ivuxolimab. The receptors derive from an adult with an advanced solid tumor such as melanoma, head and neck, liver or kidney cancer.

V is TRBV6-5 and J is TRBJ2-3; D is unclear. This CDR3 region has 15 residues. In germline, CDR1 is MNHEY, CDR2 SVGAGI. V lost 6 bases to trimming and J lost 2 bases, with 15 bases between them. This CDR3 reads CASRIASVYTDTQYF. The CDR3 bases are TGTGCCAGCAGAATCGCGAGCGTGTACACAGATACGCAGTATTTT.

The chain combines TRBV10-3 with TRBJ2-1; 15 bases fit TRBD2. Unmatched junction bases numbered 3, after V lost 6 bases and J lost 6 bases. The CDR3 runs to 15 residues. The V gene's germline CDR1 is ENHRY and CDR2 SYGVKD. Here the CDR3 DNA reads TGTGCCATCAGCATGGGACTAGCGGGGGGCAATGAGCAGTTCTTC. Translating gives CAISMGLAGGNEQFF.

This sequence joins TRBV5-1 and TRBJ1-1, with 8 bases identical to TRBD1. Germline V gives CDR1 SGHRS, CDR2 YFSETQ. With 0 bases clipped from V and 2 bases from J, the junction kept 6 bases outside the gene matches. This CDR3 spans 16 amino acids. Here the CDR3 reads CASSLGFRGRNTEAFF. For the CDR3, the DNA is TGCGCCAGCAGCTTGGGTTTCAGGGGGCGAAACACTGAAGCTTTCTTT.

The gene calls are TRBV7-9 and TRBJ2-2; 11 positions match TRBD2. The CDR3 spans 17 residues. J gave up 2 bases and V 1 base, and 3 bases lay outside the gene matches. Per the germline V gene, CDR1 is SEHNR and CDR2 is FQNEAQ (reference sequence). CDR3 nucleotides: TGTGCCAGCAGCTTAGTTAGACTAGCGGGAAACACCGGGGAGCTGTTTTTT. Amino acid sequence: CASSLVRLAGNTGELFF.

The rearrangement uses TRBV7-9 and TRBJ1-1, with TRBD1 identical over 9 bases. CDR1 is SEHNR and CDR2 is FQNEAQ in the germline V gene (reference sequence). The CDR3 consists of 16 residues. J lost 0 bases, V lost 5 bases, and 7 bases had no gene match. The CDR3 spells CASSPYRGRVNTEAFF. DNA for the CDR3: TGTGCCAGCAGCCCCTACAGGGGGCGGGTGAACACTGAAGCTTTCTTT. Full variable domain (remainder filled in from reference TRBV7-9 and TRBJ1-1): DTGVSQNPRHKITKRGQNVTFRCDPISEHNRLYWYRQTLGQGPEFLTYFQNEAQLEKSRLLSDRFSAERPKGSFSTLEIQRTEQGDSAMYLCASSPYRGRVNTEAFFGQGTRLTVV.

The V gene is TRBV7-9, the J gene TRBJ2-7, with D possibly TRBD1 on 6 matching bases. The CDR3 is made up of 14 amino acids. Looked up from germline, CDR1 is SEHNR and CDR2 is FQNEAQ (reference sequence). Trimming shortened V by 7 bases and J by 0 bases, and 13 bases separated the two germline ends. CDR3 region: CASKSGAGSYEQYF. The CDR3 DNA follows: TGTGCCAGCAAGTCAGGGGCCGGCTCCTACGAGCAGTACTTC. Together with reference TRBV7-9 and TRBJ2-7, the CDR3 gives the full variable domain: DTGVSQNPRHKITKRGQNVTFRCDPISEHNRLYWYRQTLGQGPEFLTYFQNEAQLEKSRLLSDRFSAERPKGSFSTLEIQRTEQGDSAMYLCASKSGAGSYEQYFGPGTRLTVT.

The genes are TRBV5-1 and TRBJ2-7; D is possibly TRBD1 (5 bases). Trimming pared 0 bases from V and 0 bases from J, leaving 13 bases between. The CDR3 consists of 16 residues. Germline CDR1 and CDR2: SGHRS and YFSETQ. The chain's CDR3 is CASSLGQPSHSYEQYF. The CDR3 DNA is TGCGCCAGCAGCTTGGGACAGCCTAGTCACTCCTACGAGCAGTACTTC.

This chain connects TRBV5-1 to TRBJ2-2, with TRBD2 identical over 10 bases. Germline V gives CDR1 SGHRS, CDR2 YFSETQ. The CDR3 has 20 residues. V shed 1 base, J shed 0 bases, and the junction held 12 bases outside the gene matches. The CDR3 nucleotides are TGCGCCAGCAGCTTGAAATCCCTAGCGGGGGCGACCTCGAACACCGGGGAGCTGTTTTTT. This gives the protein CASSLKSLAGATSNTGELFF.

The chain uses TRBV29-1 and TRBJ1-1; possibly TRBD1 for D (5 bases). With 7 bases removed from V and 4 bases from J, the gap between germline ends came to 13 bases. This CDR3 is 12 amino acids long. Germline CDR1 is SQVTM and CDR2 is ANQGSEA. For the CDR3, the DNA is TGCAGCGCCGAGCAGGGACCCACTGAAGCTTTCTTT. Its translation: CSAEQGPTEAFF.

V and J are TRBV19 and TRBJ1-5, with TRBD1 matching 7 bases. CDR3 length: 15 amino acids. Per germline, CDR1 LNHDA and CDR2 SQIVND (reference sequence). V gave up 7 bases and J gave up 0 bases; unmatched junction bases: 6. Here the CDR3 reads CASNPGQYSNQPQHF. CDR3 coding DNA: TGTGCCAGTAACCCGGGACAGTATAGCAATCAGCCCCAGCATTTT. The full variable domain, with the rest looked up from reference TRBV19 and TRBJ1-5, is DGGITQSPKYLFRKEGQNVTLSCEQNLNHDAMYWYRQDPGQGLRLIYYSQIVNDFQKGDIAEGYSVSREKKESFPLTVTSAQKNPTAFYLCASNPGQYSNQPQHFGDGTRLSIL.